The rows below give T cell receptor beta chains drawn from one sample of a study of blood T cell repertoires in COVID-19. The repertoire was sequenced with immunoSEQ multiplex PCR; TCRdb's copy has only in-frame clones and lacks some. The table has some 220,000 clones, over 75% seen once. The sequenced sample consisted of peripheral blood. The source of these receptors is a woman between 70 and 85 years old with COVID-19, enrolled during active disease. Both conserved end residues are part of each CDR3. Each record gives: V gene, clone size, D gene, J gene, CDR3 DNA, CDR3 protein. A D gene is named only where the DNA matches it firmly. Size tells how often a clone was seen (once, few, many) or the class of an expanded clone, and some rows leave it out.

TRBV19,NA,NA,TRBJ2-7,TGTGCCAGTAGTATAAGTCCCGGGGAGGACTACGAGCAGTACTTC,CASSISPGEDYEQYF
TRBV2,NA,NA,TRBJ2-1,TGTGCCAGCATGCGCGGCCCCAATGAGCAGTTCTTC,CASMRGPNEQFF
TRBV5-1,NA,NA,TRBJ1-1,TGCGCCAGCAGCTTGTACCCGGAGCACACTGAAGCTTTCTTT,CASSLYPEHTEAFF
TRBV7-2,NA,TRBD1,TRBJ1-2,TGTGCCAGCAGCACCTACAGGGGTGAACATGGCTACACCTTC,CASSTYRGEHGYTF
TRBV7-2,NA,TRBD1,TRBJ1-5,TGTGCCAGCAGCCTCGACGGGACAGGGGGCAATCAGCCCCAGCATTTT,CASSLDGTGGNQPQHF
TRBV5-1,NA,TRBD1,TRBJ1-4,TGCGCCAGCAGCTTACAGGGGGCTAATGAAAAACTGTTTTTT,CASSLQGANEKLFF
TRBV7-9,NA,NA,TRBJ1-4,TGTGCCAGCAGCTCCTACAGGGAGACTAATGAAAAACTGTTTTTT,CASSSYRETNEKLFF
TRBV7-8,NA,NA,TRBJ2-1,TGTGCCAGCAGCTTAGGCGGAAGAATCGGTGAGCAGTTCTTC,CASSLGGRIGEQFF
TRBV3-1/TRBV3-2,NA,NA,TRBJ2-5,TGTGCCAGCAGCGTCCAGATGGAGACCCAGTACTTC,CASSVQMETQYF
TRBV6-2/TRBV6-3,once,NA,TRBJ2-7,TGTGCCAGCAGTTACCGGGCGACAGGTTCAAGCTACGAGCAGTACTTC,CASSYRATGSSYEQYF
TRBV4-3,many,TRBD1,TRBJ1-2,TGCGCCAGCAGCCAAGTGATGTCAGGGGGTAATGGCTACACCTTC,CASSQVMSGGNGYTF
TRBV5-6,NA,NA,TRBJ2-1,TGTGCCAGCAGCGCGGGGACAGTGGTCGACAATGAGCAGTTCTTC,CASSAGTVVDNEQFF
TRBV7-9,many,TRBD1,TRBJ1-2,TGTGCCAGCAGCCCAGACAGGGTTCGTGGCTACACCTTC,CASSPDRVRGYTF